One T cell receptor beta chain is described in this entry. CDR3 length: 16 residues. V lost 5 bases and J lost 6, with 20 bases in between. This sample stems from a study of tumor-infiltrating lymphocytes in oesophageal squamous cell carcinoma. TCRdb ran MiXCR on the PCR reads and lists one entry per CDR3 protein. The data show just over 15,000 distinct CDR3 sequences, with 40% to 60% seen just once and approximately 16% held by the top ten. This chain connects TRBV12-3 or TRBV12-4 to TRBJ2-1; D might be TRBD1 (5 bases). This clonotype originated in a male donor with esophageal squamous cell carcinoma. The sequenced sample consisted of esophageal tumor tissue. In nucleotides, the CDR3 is TGTGCCAGCAGTCTTAGCCTTTCAGGGAAGGGCAATGAGCAGTTCTTC. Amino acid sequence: CASSLSLSGKGNEQFF.